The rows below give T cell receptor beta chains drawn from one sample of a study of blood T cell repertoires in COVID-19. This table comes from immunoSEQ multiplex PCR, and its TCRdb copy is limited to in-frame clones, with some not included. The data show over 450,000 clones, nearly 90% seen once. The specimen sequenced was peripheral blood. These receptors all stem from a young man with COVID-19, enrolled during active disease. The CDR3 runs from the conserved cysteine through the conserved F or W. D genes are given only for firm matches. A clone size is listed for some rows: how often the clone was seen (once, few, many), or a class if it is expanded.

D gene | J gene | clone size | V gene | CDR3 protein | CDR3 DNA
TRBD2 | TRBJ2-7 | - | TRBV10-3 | CAISELAGGNEQYF | TGTGCCATCAGTGAACTAGCGGGAGGCAACGAGCAGTACTTC
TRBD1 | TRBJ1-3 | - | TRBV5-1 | CASSLVQGGSGSGNTIYF | TGCGCCAGCAGCTTGGTTCAGGGGGGTTCGGGATCTGGAAACACCATATATTTT
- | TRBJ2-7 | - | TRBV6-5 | CASRSGWSDEQYF | TGTGCCAGCAGATCAGGGTGGAGCGACGAGCAGTACTTC
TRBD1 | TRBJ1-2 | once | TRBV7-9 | CASSLGGGQGDYGYTF | TGTGCCAGCAGCTTAGGAGGAGGACAGGGGGACTATGGCTACACCTTC
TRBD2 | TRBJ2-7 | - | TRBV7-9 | CASSKTSGRASEQYF | TGTGCCAGCAGCAAGACTAGCGGGAGAGCTAGCGAGCAGTACTTC
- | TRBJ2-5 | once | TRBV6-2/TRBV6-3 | CASSRMLGGVQETQYF | TGTGCCAGCAGTCGGATGCTAGGGGGGGTCCAAGAGACCCAGTACTTC
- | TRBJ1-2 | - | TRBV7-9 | CASSLETRNGYTF | TGTGCCAGCAGCTTAGAGACCAGGAATGGCTACACCTTC
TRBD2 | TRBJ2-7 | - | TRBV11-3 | CASSLAGGSSYEQYF | TGTGCCAGCAGCCTCGCGGGGGGCAGCTCCTACGAGCAGTACTTC
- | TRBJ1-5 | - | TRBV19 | CASIEREGGQPQHF | TGTGCCAGTATCGAAAGGGAGGGAGGTCAGCCCCAGCATTTT
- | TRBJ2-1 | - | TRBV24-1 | CATSDSDFYNEQFF | TGTGCCACCAGTGACTCAGACTTCTACAATGAGCAGTTCTTC
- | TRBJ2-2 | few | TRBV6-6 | CASSPPGAGELFF | TGTGCCAGCAGTCCCCCGGGGGCCGGGGAGCTGTTTTTT
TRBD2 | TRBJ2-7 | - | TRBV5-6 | CASSQVLAGGFYEQYF | TGTGCCAGCAGCCAGGTACTAGCGGGGGGATTCTACGAGCAGTACTTC
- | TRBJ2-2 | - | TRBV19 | CASDLFGTGELFF | TGTGCCAGTGACCTCTTCGGGACCGGGGAGCTGTTTTTT
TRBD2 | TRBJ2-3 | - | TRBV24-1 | CATSDRAGGPGTQYF | TGTGCCACCAGTGATAGGGCGGGGGGGCCTGGAACGCAGTATTTT
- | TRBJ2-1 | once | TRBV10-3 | CAISGKDQAFNEQFF | TGTGCCATCAGTGGAAAAGACCAGGCCTTCAATGAGCAGTTCTTC
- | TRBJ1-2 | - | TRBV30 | CAWTTAAYGYTF | TGTGCCTGGACTACAGCAGCCTATGGCTACACCTTC
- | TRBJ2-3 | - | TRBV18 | CASSPGGRTDTQYF | TGTGCCAGCTCACCGGGTGGGCGCACAGATACGCAGTATTTT
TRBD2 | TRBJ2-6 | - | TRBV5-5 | CASSLWEAGANSGANVLTF | TGTGCCAGCAGCTTGTGGGAAGCGGGGGCTAACTCTGGGGCCAACGTCCTGACTTTC
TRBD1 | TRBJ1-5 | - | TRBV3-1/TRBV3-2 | CASSNGQVLQPQHF | TGTGCCAGCAGCAACGGACAGGTCCTCCAGCCCCAGCATTTT
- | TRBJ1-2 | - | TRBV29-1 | CSDAAGVNYGYTF | TGCAGCGACGCGGCAGGGGTGAACTATGGCTACACCTTC
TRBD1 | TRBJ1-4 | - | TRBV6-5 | CASSRQGWSEKLFF | TGTGCCAGCAGTAGACAGGGATGGAGCGAAAAACTGTTTTTT
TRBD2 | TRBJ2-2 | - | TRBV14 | CASSPIAGTSNGELFF | TGTGCCAGCAGCCCTATCGCCGGGACTAGTAACGGGGAGCTGTTTTTT
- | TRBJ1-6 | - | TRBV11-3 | CASSSSTGPNSPLHF | TGTGCCAGCAGCTCGTCGACAGGCCCTAATTCACCCCTCCACTTT
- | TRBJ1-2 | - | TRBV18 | CASSPVERFYGYTF | TGTGCCAGCTCACCAGTGGAGAGATTCTATGGCTACACCTTC